Below are 6 T cell receptor beta chains sequenced from a single sample in a study of OX40 agonist ivuxolimab in advanced cancers. The method was the immunoSEQ multiplex PCR assay. TCRdb re-hosts the immuneACCESS table, in-frame sequences only. Its copies lack some clones; in the studies checked, an unresolved V gene accounts for under half of them, and the cause for the rest is not known. This sample gives about 80,000 clones in total; approximately 83% of them show up just once. Approximately 2% of the sample is taken by the ten largest. The specimen was CD4+ or CD8+ T cells sorted from blood, collected in a trial of the OX40 agonist ivuxolimab. These receptors all come from an adult with an advanced solid tumor such as melanoma, head and neck, liver or kidney cancer.

The chain couples TRBV10-3 to TRBJ2-6; 7 bases are a match to TRBD1. Losses at the gene ends were 2 bases for V and 0 bases for J; bases not matched to a gene: 4. Germline lookup yields CDR1 ENHRY and CDR2 SYGVKD. The CDR3 extends over 17 amino acids. This CDR3 reads CAISEDRVGSGANVLTF. In DNA form, the CDR3 reads TGTGCCATCAGTGAGGACAGGGTAGGCTCTGGGGCCAACGTCCTGACTTTC.

For this clone: No conserved phenylalanine or tryptophan is present at the end of the CDR3, so a read error is the likely explanation. The chain is built from TRBV2 and TRBJ2-2; TRBD2 matches at 10 bases. CDR3 length: 16 amino acids. V gave up 6 bases and J gave up 6 bases; unmatched junction bases: 10. Per germline, CDR1 SNHLY and CDR2 FYNNEI. The CDR3 nucleotides are TGTGCCAGCAGGCCCCTCAGCGGGGGGGCCTCCGGGGAGCTGTTTCTT. It encodes CASRPLSGGASGELFL.

This clone came up once. The rearrangement links TRBV7-6 to TRBJ2-7, with a possible D match to TRBD2 (6 bases). Deletions cut 5 bases from V and 7 bases from J, with 21 bases between. The germline CDR1 and CDR2 sequences are SGHVS and FNYEAQ. The CDR3 runs 15 residues. For the CDR3, the DNA is TGTGCCAGCAGCCCGTCCGGGACTCGAAGTATAGAGCAGTACTTC. It is translated as CASSPSGTRSIEQYF.

This clone was seen a few times. The rearrangement links TRBV18 to TRBJ2-3; 9 positions match TRBD1. Trimming took 2 bases from V and 8 from J; bases not matched to a gene: 14. The CDR3 has 17 amino acids. The germline V gene has CDR1 KGHSH and CDR2 LQKENI. CDR3 nucleotides: TGTGCCAGCTCACCAAGGAGGGACAGGGCCTTTACCTCTACGCAGTATTTT. This encodes CASSPRRDRAFTSTQYF.

The chain uses TRBV7-3 and TRBJ1-5, with a weak D call TRBD1 (5 bases). The CDR3 has 13 residues. Germline CDR1 SGHTA, CDR2 FQGTGA. Between the trimmed V and J ends, which lost 5 bases and 7 bases, there was a span of 12 bases. The CDR3 DNA is TGTGCCAGCAGCCCCGGGGCAAACCAGCCCCAGCATTTT. Its protein is CASSPGANQPQHF.

The V call is TRBV19, the J call TRBJ2-3; D unclear. CDR1 and CDR2 (germline): LNHDA, SQIVND (reference sequence). V lost 8 bases, J lost 4 bases, and 4 bases lay in between. The CDR3 has 10 amino acids. The DNA of the CDR3 is TGTGCCAGTGGCCCAGATACGCAGTATTTT. This codes for CASGPDTQYF.